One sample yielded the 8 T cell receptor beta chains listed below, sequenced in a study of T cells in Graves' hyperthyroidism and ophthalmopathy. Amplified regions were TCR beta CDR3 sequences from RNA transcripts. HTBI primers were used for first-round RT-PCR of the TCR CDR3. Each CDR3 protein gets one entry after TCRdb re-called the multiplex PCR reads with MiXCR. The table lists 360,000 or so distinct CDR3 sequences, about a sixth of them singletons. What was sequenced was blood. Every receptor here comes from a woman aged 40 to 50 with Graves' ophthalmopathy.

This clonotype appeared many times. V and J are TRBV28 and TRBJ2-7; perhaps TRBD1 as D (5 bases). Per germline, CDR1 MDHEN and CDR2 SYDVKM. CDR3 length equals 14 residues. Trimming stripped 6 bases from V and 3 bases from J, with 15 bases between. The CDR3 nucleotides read TGTGCCAGCAGCCCCCTCGGACACCGCTACGAGCAGTACTTC. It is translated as CASSPLGHRYEQYF.

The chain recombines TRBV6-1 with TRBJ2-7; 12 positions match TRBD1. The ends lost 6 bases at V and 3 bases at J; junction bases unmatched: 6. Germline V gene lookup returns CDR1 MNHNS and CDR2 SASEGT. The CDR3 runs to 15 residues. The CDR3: CASRSRDRGHYEQYF. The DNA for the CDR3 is TGTGCCAGCAGATCCCGGGACAGGGGGCACTACGAGCAGTACTTC.

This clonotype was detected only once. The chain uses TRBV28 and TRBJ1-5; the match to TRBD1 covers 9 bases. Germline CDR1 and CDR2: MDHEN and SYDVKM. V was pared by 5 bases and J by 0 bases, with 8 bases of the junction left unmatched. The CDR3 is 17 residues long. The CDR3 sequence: CASSPPGTGFSNQPQHF. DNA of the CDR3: TGTGCCAGCAGTCCACCCGGGACAGGGTTTAGCAATCAGCCCCAGCATTTT.

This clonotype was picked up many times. The CDR3 DNA follows: TGCAGCGTTCGCAGGGACGCGGAGACCGGGGAGCTGTTTTTT. It encodes CSVRRDAETGELFF. The chain joins TRBV29-1 to TRBJ2-2; the D gene could be TRBD1 or TRBD2 (5 bases each). The germline V and J ends were trimmed by 5 bases and 5 bases, with 15 bases remaining between them. The V gene's germline CDR1 is SQVTM and CDR2 ANQGSEA. The CDR3 extends over 14 amino acids.

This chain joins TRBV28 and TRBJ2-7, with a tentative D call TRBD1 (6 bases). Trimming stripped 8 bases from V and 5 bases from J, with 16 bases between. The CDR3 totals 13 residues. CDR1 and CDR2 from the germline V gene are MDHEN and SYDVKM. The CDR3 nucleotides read TGTGCCAGCTTATCAGGGGTGGGAGACGAGCAGTACTTC. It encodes CASLSGVGDEQYF.

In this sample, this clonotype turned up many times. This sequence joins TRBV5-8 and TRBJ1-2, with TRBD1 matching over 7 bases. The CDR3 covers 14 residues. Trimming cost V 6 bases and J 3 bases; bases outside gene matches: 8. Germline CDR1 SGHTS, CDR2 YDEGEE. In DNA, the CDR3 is TGTGCCAGCACATTACAGGGGATTGACTATGGCTACACCTTC. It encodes CASTLQGIDYGYTF.

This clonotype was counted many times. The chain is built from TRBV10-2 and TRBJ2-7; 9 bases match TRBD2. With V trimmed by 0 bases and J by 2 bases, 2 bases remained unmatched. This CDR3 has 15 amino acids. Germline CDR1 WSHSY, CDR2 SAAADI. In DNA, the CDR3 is TGCGCCAGCAGTGAGTCGGGCGGGAGGGCCTACGAGCAGTACTTC. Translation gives CASSESGGRAYEQYF.

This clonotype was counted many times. CDR3 sequence reads: CAWAWGTGSSYEQYF. The CDR3 DNA reads as TGTGCCTGGGCCTGGGGGACGGGAAGCTCCTACGAGCAGTACTTC. The chain recombines TRBV30 with TRBJ2-7, with D possibly being TRBD1 or TRBD2 (5 bases each). V shed 5 bases and J shed 0 bases, with 17 bases lying between them. The CDR3 consists of 15 residues. Germline V lookup: CDR1 GTSNPN, CDR2 SVGIG (reference sequence).